Included here is one T cell receptor beta chain sequence, with context. V lost 5 bases to trimming and J lost 3 bases; unmatched junction nucleotides: 6. The V gene's germline CDR1 is SGHAT and CDR2 FQDESV (reference sequence). This CDR3 is built from 14 residues. This record comes from a study of T cells in localized non-small cell lung cancer. Assay: immunoSEQ multiplex PCR; the TCRdb copy retains only in-frame clones and omits some. The sample consists of under 40,000 clones, 75% to 90% of them appearing once. The receptor was isolated from a man aged 40 to 75 with stage III lung adenocarcinoma. The genes are TRBV11-1 and TRBJ1-1; 7 bases align to TRBD1. Sequencing was performed on peripheral blood mononuclear cells, taken before any cancer treatment. In DNA, the CDR3 is TGTGCCAGCAGCCCCCGCAGGGGGGACACTGAAGCTTTCTTT. Translating it yields CASSPRRGDTEAFF.